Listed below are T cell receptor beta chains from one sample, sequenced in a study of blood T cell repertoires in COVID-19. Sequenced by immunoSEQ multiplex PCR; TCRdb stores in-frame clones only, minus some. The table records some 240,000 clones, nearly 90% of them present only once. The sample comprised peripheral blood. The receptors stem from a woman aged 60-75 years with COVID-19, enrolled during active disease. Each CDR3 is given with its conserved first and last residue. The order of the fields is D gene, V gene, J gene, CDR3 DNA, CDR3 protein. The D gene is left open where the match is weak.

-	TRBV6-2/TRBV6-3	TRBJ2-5	TGTGCCAGCTGTTACTCGATTATTACGGGGAGGCAAGAGACCCAGTACTTC	CASCYSIITGRQETQYF
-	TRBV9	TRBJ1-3	TGTGCCAGCAGTACGACGGACGGGGGACCTGGAAACACCATATATTTT	CASSTTDGGPGNTIYF
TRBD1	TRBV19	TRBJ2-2	TGTGCCAGTAGTATTACAAGGGGGCGCGGCACCGGGGAGCTGTTTTTT	CASSITRGRGTGELFF
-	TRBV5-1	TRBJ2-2	TGCGCCAGCAGCTCCCCCGACGGGCAGGGGACCGGGGAGCTGTTTTTT	CASSSPDGQGTGELFF
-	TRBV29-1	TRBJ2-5	TGCAGCGCCCGATTGGGAGCTGAGACCCAGTACTTC	CSARLGAETQYF
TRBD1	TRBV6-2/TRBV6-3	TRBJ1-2	TGTGCCAGCAGCCGTCGAACAGGGGACCCCTATGGCTACACCTTC	CASSRRTGDPYGYTF
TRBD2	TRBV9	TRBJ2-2	TGTGCCAGCAGCGTAACCGGGGGGGCCCTCACCGGGGAGCTGTTTTTT	CASSVTGGALTGELFF
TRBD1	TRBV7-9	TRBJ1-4	TGTGCCAGCAGCCTAACGGACAGGGGAGGCGAAAAACTGTTTTTT	CASSLTDRGGEKLFF
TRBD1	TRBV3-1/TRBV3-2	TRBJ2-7	TGTGCCAGCAGCTACAGGGACAGCGAGCAGTACTTC	CASSYRDSEQYF
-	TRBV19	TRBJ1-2	TGTGCCAGTAGTATTGTAAATTATGGCTACACCTTC	CASSIVNYGYTF